The clone carrying this T cell receptor (beta chain) has a count of ten or more. No antigen is known for it. A read error may produce the germline difference seen at one junction end. TCR beta CDR3 region amplification was performed from RNA transcripts. The HTBI primer set was used in a first-round RT-PCR of the TCR CDR3. TCRdb analysed the multiplex PCR reads with MiXCR anew, one entry per CDR3 protein. The sample holds 350,000 to 400,000 distinct CDR3 sequences; about a fifth are singletons and the top ten take 3% to 4.5%. The data belong to a study of T cells in Graves' hyperthyroidism and ophthalmopathy. Study in general: Blood was drawn when the patient was first diagnosed and still untreated.

Overall study findings and caveats: In blood, most of the thyroid clonotypes expanded above 0.001 were also present.

Exclusion of a patient resulted from uncontrolled infection, other autoimmune disease, pregnancy or lactation. Thyroid ultrasound, orbital computed tomography, clinical symptoms, and serum thyroxine and TRAb underpinned diagnoses. CDR3 length: 11 amino acids. Germline values: CDR1 SGHAT, CDR2 FQNNGV. This TCR came from a woman between 18 and 29 years old with Graves' hyperthyroidism. The sequencing input was blood. V usage is TRBV11-2 and J usage is TRBJ1-1; perhaps TRBD1 as D (5 bases). Here the CDR3 reads CASSNLWGGIF. CDR3 coding DNA: TGTGCCAGCAGCAACCTTTGGGGGGGGATCTTT. Variable domain in full (rest from reference TRBV11-2 and TRBJ1-1): EAGVAQSPRYKIIEKRQSVAFWCNPISGHATLYWYQQILGQGPKLLIQFQNNGVVDDSQLPKDRFSAERLKGVDSTLKIQPAKLEDSAVYLCASSNLWGGIFGQGTRLTVV.